Sequencing of this TCR beta chain was carried out in a study of chemoradiotherapy in HPV16-positive cancers. Assay used: immunoSEQ multiplex PCR; TCRdb lists only in-frame clones, some missing. The sample has nearly 3,000 clones; about 85% are singletons. The V gene end was trimmed by 2 bases and the J gene end by 6 bases; junction bases not matched to a gene: 5. The CDR3 runs to 15 residues. CDR1 and CDR2 (germline): MNHEY, SMNVEV (reference sequence). The source material was tumor tissue, sampled from a patient who underwent chemoradiotherapy. The source of this sequence is a human donor with HPV-associated anogenital cancer. This chain uses TRBV27 with TRBJ1-1, with 11 bases matching TRBD1. The CDR3: CASSLGGTGGPEAFF. As DNA, the CDR3 is TGTGCCAGCAGTTTAGGCGGGACAGGGGGGCCTGAAGCTTTCTTT.